Shown below are 4 T cell receptor beta chains from a single sample sequenced in a study of T cell responses to AZD1222 COVID-19 vaccine. The assay was immunoSEQ multiplex PCR, and TCRdb's table has in-frame clones only and misses some. The top ten hold 4.5% to 5.5% of the sample, which has more than 100,000 clones, less than 95% seen once. The material was peripheral blood, obtained on day 0 of AZD1222 vaccination. The receptors were gathered from an adult in good health.

V usage is TRBV5-4 and J usage is TRBJ1-2; TRBD1 matches 8 bases. Germline trimming cut 4 bases from V and 4 bases from J; bases unmatched to any gene: 12. Germline-derived CDR1 and CDR2 are SGHNT and YYREEE (reference sequence). This CDR3 is 16 amino acids long. CDR3 loop: CASSPHPGGIGYGYTF. CDR3 nucleotides: TGTGCCAGCAGCCCTCACCCAGGGGGCATCGGCTATGGCTACACCTTC.

The chain combines TRBV7-9 with TRBJ2-7, with no clear D. V lost 3 bases and J 3 bases, leaving 3 bases between the germline ends. The CDR3 contains 11 residues. Germline CDR1 reads SEHNR; CDR2 reads FQNEAQ (reference sequence). The CDR3 DNA sequence: TGTGCCAGCAGCTTGGTCTACGAGCAGTACTTC. Amino acid sequence: CASSLVYEQYF.

The chain is built from TRBV13 and TRBJ1-1, with 7 positions matching TRBD1. V was clipped by 3 bases and J by 4 bases; unmatched bases: 5. This CDR3 region has 14 residues. CDR1 and CDR2 (germline): PRHDT, FYEKMQ (reference sequence). DNA of the CDR3: TGTGCCAGCAGCTTGACAGGGAGGACCACTGAAGCTTTCTTT. Translated: CASSLTGRTTEAFF.

CDR3 in DNA: TGTGCCAGTAGTGAACCGGGTCTTGTAGGTGGCTACACCTTC. It is translated as CASSEPGLVGGYTF. The chain uses TRBV19 and TRBJ1-2; D ambiguous. The V end was cut by 5 bases, the J end by 7 bases, with 17 bases between. This CDR3 has 14 amino acids. Germline V gives CDR1 LNHDA, CDR2 SQIVND (reference sequence).